The 31 T cell receptor beta chains below were found in one sample sequenced in a study of graft-versus-host responses after intestinal transplantation. The antigens these receptors bind are not known. Profiled with immunoSEQ multiplex PCR; TCRdb holds only in-frame clones, not every one. The repertoire holds about 110,000 clones, with 85% to 95% as singletons. The source material was unstimulated CD8+ T cells sorted from spleen or lymph node cells, sampled before transplant. These receptors all stem from a human donor who was the organ donor for an intestinal transplant.

This clone came up a few times. V is TRBV19 and J is TRBJ2-7, with D possibly being TRBD2 (5 bases). CDR1 LNHDA and CDR2 SQIVND come from the germline V gene (reference sequence). Trimming pared 3 bases from V and 2 bases from J, leaving 8 bases between. The CDR3 is 13 residues long. The CDR3 here is CASSINGAYEQYF. CDR3 coding DNA: TGTGCCAGTAGTATCAACGGGGCCTACGAGCAGTACTTC.

The CDR3 here is CASSQDRGPTYEQYF. As DNA, the CDR3 is TGCGCCAGCAGCCAAGATAGGGGGCCCACCTACGAGCAGTACTTC. This sequence joins TRBV4-3 and TRBJ2-7; 7 nucleotides align to TRBD1. The trim removed 0 bases at V and 2 bases at J, leaving 4 bases unmatched. Germline V gene data show CDR1 as LGHNA and CDR2 as YSLEER. This CDR3 is built from 15 residues.

The gene calls are TRBV30 and TRBJ2-2; D may be TRBD1 (5 bases). The V gene lost 1 base and the J gene lost 6 bases, with 9 bases spanning the gap. The length of the CDR3 is 13 residues. Germline V gives CDR1 GTSNPN, CDR2 SVGIG (reference sequence). CDR3 in amino acids: CAWSEGAAGELFF. The CDR3 DNA reads TGTGCCTGGAGTGAAGGGGCGGCCGGGGAGCTGTTTTTT.

The chain joins TRBV6-4 to TRBJ2-1; 10 bases are a match to TRBD2. The germline V gene encodes CDR1 MRHNA and CDR2 SNTAGT. CDR3 length equals 14 residues. J was trimmed by 7 bases and V by 6 bases; bases with no gene match: 6. DNA of the CDR3: TGTGCCAGCAGCAGACTAGCGGGCAGGAATGAGCAGTTCTTC. Protein sequence: CASSRLAGRNEQFF.

The rearrangement joins TRBV7-3 to TRBJ2-3; 10 bases are shared with TRBD2. From germline, CDR1 is SGHTA and CDR2 FQGTGA. After removal of 5 bases from V and 4 bases from J, the junction contained 9 bases not matched to a gene. The CDR3 totals 16 residues. The CDR3, as DNA: TGTGCCAGCAGCGAACAAGCGGGAGGGCCGGCAGATACGCAGTATTTT. Translation: CASSEQAGGPADTQYF.

This rearrangement joins TRBV19 to TRBJ1-1; TRBD1 might be the D (5 bases). This CDR3 comprises 13 residues. The V and J ends lost 4 bases and 2 bases respectively, with 8 bases between them. Per germline, CDR1 LNHDA and CDR2 SQIVND (reference sequence). In DNA form, the CDR3 reads TGTGCCAGTAGTACTACAGGTAACACTGAAGCTTTCTTT. It yields the protein CASSTTGNTEAFF.

A single count supports this clone. V usage is TRBV4-1 and J usage is TRBJ2-1; TRBD2 aligns across 9 bases. This CDR3 region has 15 residues. From germline, CDR1 is MGHRA and CDR2 YSYEKL. Germline trimming cut 1 base from V and 3 bases from J; bases unmatched to any gene: 1. CDR3 protein: CASSQATSGYNEQFF. In DNA form, the CDR3 reads TGCGCCAGCAGCCAAGCGACTAGCGGCTACAATGAGCAGTTCTTC.

The chain is built from TRBV6-5 and TRBJ2-1; no clear D. The CDR3 covers 13 residues. V dropped 6 bases and J dropped 8 bases, with 14 bases sitting between them. Germline CDR1 MNHEY, CDR2 SVGAGI. The CDR3 is CASSSKSTHEQFF. CDR3 sequence (DNA): TGTGCCAGCAGCTCGAAGAGCACGCATGAGCAGTTCTTC.

The chain employs TRBV21-1 and TRBJ2-3; the table's D call TRBD2 went unverified against the DNA. TRBV21-1 is labeled a pseudogene. The CDR3 sequence is 16 residues long. CDR3 bases: TGTGCCAGCAGCAAGGGGGCTAGCGGGAGGGCAGATACGCAGTATTTT. This sequence encodes CASSKGASGRADTQYF.

The chain employs TRBV9 and TRBJ1-2; 10 bases match TRBD1. V trimming: 0 bases; J trimming: 7 bases; junction bases outside the gene matches: 0. The CDR3 is made up of 13 amino acids. Germline V gene data show CDR1 as SGDLS and CDR2 as YYNGEE. The CDR3 reads CASSVGTGGGYTF. The DNA of the CDR3 is TGTGCCAGCAGCGTAGGGACAGGGGGTGGCTACACCTTC.

The chain links TRBV6-5 to TRBJ2-7; the D gene is possibly TRBD2 (7 bases). Germline V gene sequence: CDR1 MNHEY, CDR2 SVGAGI. V lost 4 bases and J lost 5, with 15 bases in between. This CDR3 spans 14 amino acids. Here the CDR3 DNA reads TGTGCCAGCAGTTTCTTGTGGGGGGGCAACGAGCAGTACTTC. Protein product: CASSFLWGGNEQYF.

The chain combines TRBV28 with TRBJ2-1; 8 nucleotides align to TRBD2. Germline lookup yields CDR1 MDHEN and CDR2 SYDVKM. The V gene end was trimmed by 2 bases and the J gene end by 7 bases; junction bases not matched to a gene: 7. This CDR3 contains 15 residues. CDR3 residues: CASSLPEIAGNEQFF. Written as DNA, the CDR3 is TGTGCCAGCAGTTTACCAGAGATAGCGGGAAATGAGCAGTTCTTC.

The chain employs TRBV4-3 and TRBJ2-7; D uncertain. The CDR3 is 15 amino acids. Deletions cut 0 bases from V and 3 bases from J, with 12 bases between. CDR1 and CDR2 from the germline V gene are LGHNA and YSLEER. DNA of the CDR3: TGCGCCAGCAGCCAAGATTTGAATCGGTACTACGAGCAGTACTTC. This encodes CASSQDLNRYYEQYF.

V usage is TRBV5-5 and J usage is TRBJ2-6; D is unresolved. Trimming cost V 0 bases and J 1 base, with 5 bases left between them. Germline V CDR1 and CDR2: SGHKS, YYEKEE (reference sequence). This CDR3 is 15 amino acids long. The CDR3 reads CASSLDGSGANVLTF. The CDR3, as DNA: TGTGCCAGCAGCTTGGACGGGTCTGGGGCCAACGTCCTGACTTTC. The full variable domain, in which reference TRBV5-5 and TRBJ2-6 provide the parts outside the CDR3, is DAGVTQSPTHLIKTRGQQVTLRCSPISGHKSVSWYQQVLGQGPQFIFQYYEKEERGRGNFPDRFSARQFPNYSSELNVNALLLGDSALYLCASSLDGSGANVLTFGAGSRLTVL.

The chain joins TRBV21-1 to TRBJ2-3. TRBV21-1 is termed a pseudogene. The CDR3 runs to 15 residues. CDR3 sequence (DNA): TGTGCCAGCAGCAAAGAGAAGGGGCGGGCGGATACGCAGTATTTT. Translating it yields CASSKEKGRADTQYF.

This rearrangement joins TRBV19 to TRBJ2-3, with TRBD1 matching over 7 bases. The CDR3 spans 15 residues. Trimming at V came to 3 bases and at J to 0 bases, leaving 3 bases not matched to a gene. The V gene's germline CDR1 is LNHDA and CDR2 SQIVND (reference sequence). CDR3 nucleotide sequence: TGTGCCAGTAGTATCACAGGGGTTAGCACAGATACGCAGTATTTT. Its protein product is CASSITGVSTDTQYF.

The CDR3 DNA sequence: TGTGCCAGCAGCGCCGGAGCTAGCGGTCTTAGCTCCTACAATGAGCAGTTCTTC. It codes for CASSAGASGLSSYNEQFF. The chain links TRBV5-6 to TRBJ2-1, with 7 bases identical to TRBD2. This CDR3 has 18 amino acids. J gave up 0 bases and V 4 bases, and 13 bases lay outside the gene matches. Germline CDR1 reads SGHDT; CDR2 reads YYEEEE.

The J gene is TRBJ2-3, the V gene TRBV12-5; tentative D call: TRBD2 (6 bases). V gave up 0 bases and J gave up 5 bases, with 15 bases separating them. Germline lookup yields CDR1 LGHNT and CDR2 FRNRAP. The CDR3 has 16 amino acids. As DNA, the CDR3 is TGTGCTAGTGGTTTGGTATTCGGTTTGGGGGGAGATACGCAGTATTTT. Amino acid sequence: CASGLVFGLGGDTQYF.

This clone was detected only once. V usage is TRBV4-1 and J usage is TRBJ2-7, with TRBD1 as a possible D gene (6 bases). The germline gives CDR1 MGHRA, CDR2 YSYEKL. The V end lost 3 bases, the J end lost 5 bases, and 14 bases lay between the germline ends. The CDR3 is 14 amino acids. DNA for the CDR3: TGCGCCAGCAGCCACTTGGACTCAGGGGACGAGCAGTACTTC. This sequence encodes CASSHLDSGDEQYF.

The genes are TRBV4-1 and TRBJ2-2; D call uncertain. CDR3 length: 13 residues. Looked up from germline, CDR1 is MGHRA and CDR2 is YSYEKL. V dropped 1 base and J dropped 9 bases, with 9 bases sitting between them. In DNA form, the CDR3 reads TGCGCCAGCAGCCAAGGAGGCCTAAGGGAGCTGTTTTTT. Its translation is CASSQGGLRELFF.

The V gene is TRBV7-6, the J gene TRBJ1-1; D gene ambiguous. This CDR3 has 16 residues. CDR1 SGHVS and CDR2 FNYEAQ come from the germline V gene. The V gene lost 5 bases and the J gene lost 0 bases, with 16 bases spanning the gap. The CDR3 loop reads CASSLGGFGLNTEAFF. DNA of the CDR3: TGTGCCAGCAGCCTGGGCGGGTTCGGGCTGAACACTGAAGCTTTCTTT.

V is TRBV6-5 and J is TRBJ2-5, with D maybe TRBD2 (6 bases). CDR1 MNHEY and CDR2 SVGAGI come from the germline V gene. With 4 bases removed from V and 1 base from J, the gap between germline ends came to 13 bases. CDR3 length: 15 residues. CDR3 protein: CASSSSGGTQETQYF. CDR3 sequence (DNA): TGTGCCAGCAGTTCGTCAGGCGGGACCCAAGAGACCCAGTACTTC.

Only one count was recorded for this clone. The rearrangement links TRBV7-9 to TRBJ2-4; no definite D call. Germline assignment: CDR1 SEHNR and CDR2 FQNEAQ (reference sequence). The V end was cut by 8 bases, the J end by 8 bases, with 13 bases between. The length of the CDR3 is 12 residues. CDR3 amino acids: CASEGDFYIQYF. The CDR3 DNA reads TGTGCCAGCGAAGGTGATTTTTACATTCAGTACTTC.

Comments on this clone: The sample has other DNA sequences that encode this CDR3 too. The chain uses TRBV4-3 and TRBJ2-1; possibly TRBD2 for D (5 bases). The germline V gene has CDR1 LGHNA and CDR2 YSLEER. With 1 base removed from V and 0 bases from J, the gap between germline ends came to 10 bases. The CDR3 has 16 amino acids. CDR3 nucleotide sequence: TGCGCCAGCAGCCAAGGGGCGGGCAGCTCCTACAATGAGCAGTTCTTC. Translated, it gives CASSQGAGSSYNEQFF.

The chain combines TRBV27 with TRBJ2-7; TRBD1 matches at 10 bases. V dropped 5 bases and J dropped 3; count of bases not matched to a gene: 10. Germline V lookup: CDR1 MNHEY, CDR2 SMNVEV (reference sequence). CDR3 size: 16 residues. CDR3 bases: TGTGCCAGCAGTACAGCCCGCCGGGACAGGGGCTACGAGCAGTACTTC. Protein product: CASSTARRDRGYEQYF.

This clone is a singleton in its sample. V gene TRBV29-1 combines with J gene TRBJ2-7; 11 bases align to TRBD1. The CDR3 is 13 residues long. The germline gives CDR1 SQVTM, CDR2 ANQGSEA. Trimming at V came to 7 bases and at J to 4 bases, leaving 6 bases not matched to a gene. CDR3 amino acids: CSARTGGDYEQYF. As DNA, the CDR3 is TGCAGCGCCCGGACAGGGGGCGATTACGAGCAGTACTTC.

The CDR3 here is CASSENRLPLYEQYF. The CDR3 DNA follows: TGTGCCAGCAGTGAAAATAGACTCCCTCTATACGAGCAGTACTTC. The V and J genes are TRBV6-1 and TRBJ2-7; D remains ambiguous. The CDR3 loop spans 15 amino acids. The germline gives CDR1 MNHNS, CDR2 SASEGT. With 2 bases removed from V and 4 bases from J, the gap between germline ends came to 15 bases.

V gene TRBV18 combines with J gene TRBJ2-2; D is tentatively TRBD1 or TRBD2 (5 bases each). This CDR3 is built from 16 residues. The V end lost 0 bases, the J end lost 3 bases, and 11 bases lay between the germline ends. Per the germline V gene, CDR1 is KGHSH and CDR2 is LQKENI. The CDR3 coding sequence is TGTGCCAGCTCACCACCACCGGGGCGAGACACCGGGGAGCTGTTTTTT. Translation: CASSPPPGRDTGELFF.

The chain combines TRBV4-2 with TRBJ2-2; no reliable D call. The germline gives CDR1 LGHNA, CDR2 YNFKEQ. V dropped 4 bases and J dropped 1 base, with 13 bases sitting between them. The CDR3 has 16 residues. CDR3 DNA: TGTGCCAGCAGCCCCCCCTGGGTCGGGAACACCGGGGAGCTGTTTTTT. Translation gives CASSPPWVGNTGELFF.

J is TRBJ2-6 and V is TRBV5-1; 9 nucleotides line up with TRBD1. Germline V CDR1 and CDR2: SGHRS, YFSETQ. Trimming took 4 bases from V and 3 from J; bases not matched to a gene: 5. The CDR3 is 16 residues long. DNA for the CDR3: TGCGCCAGCAGCCCAGGGACAGGGAGTGGGGCCAACGTCCTGACTTTC. This sequence encodes CASSPGTGSGANVLTF.

The J gene is TRBJ1-4, the V gene TRBV5-6, with 8 positions matching TRBD1. The V gene end was trimmed by 4 bases and the J gene end by 14 bases; junction bases not matched to a gene: 13. The CDR3 covers 14 residues. Germline V gene lookup returns CDR1 SGHDT and CDR2 YYEEEE. CDR3 in amino acids: CASSPKGQGFLLFF. The CDR3 coding sequence is TGTGCCAGCAGCCCAAAAGGACAGGGTTTTCTTCTGTTTTTT. The full variable domain, in which reference TRBV5-6 and TRBJ1-4 provide the parts outside the CDR3, is DAGVTQSPTHLIKTRGQQVTLRCSPKSGHDTVSWYQQALGQGPQFIFQYYEEEERQRGNFPDRFSGHQFPNYSSELNVNALLLGDSALYLCASSPKGQGFLLFFGSGTQLSVL.